Each of the 31 T cell receptor beta chains below was sequenced from the same sample in a study of blood T cell repertoires in COVID-19. Assay used: immunoSEQ multiplex PCR; TCRdb lists only in-frame clones, some missing. The repertoire consists of roughly 80,000 clones, with more than 75% occurring once and the leading ten covering approximately 1.9%. Material for sequencing was peripheral blood. These receptors were collected from a woman aged 60-75 years with acute or convalescent COVID-19.

The table lists this clone with a count of one. This chain joins TRBV28 and TRBJ1-2; 8 positions match TRBD1. This CDR3 contains 13 residues. Germline CDR1 reads MDHEN; CDR2 reads SYDVKM. V shed 4 bases, J shed 4 bases, and the junction held 2 bases outside the gene matches. This CDR3 is CASSWDRFYGYTF. The CDR3 DNA sequence: TGTGCCAGCAGTTGGGACAGGTTCTATGGCTACACCTTC.

This clone came up a few times. The chain is built from TRBV28 and TRBJ2-4; D may be TRBD1 (6 bases). This CDR3 comprises 13 residues. CDR1 is MDHEN and CDR2 is SYDVKM in the germline V gene. V lost 5 bases and J lost 6, with 11 bases in between. This CDR3 is CASSNPGVNIQYF. The CDR3, as DNA: TGTGCCAGCAGTAACCCAGGGGTAAACATTCAGTACTTC.

The chain uses TRBV5-1 and TRBJ2-5; 11 bases line up with TRBD2. V lost 3 bases to trimming and J lost 5 bases; unmatched junction nucleotides: 6. The CDR3 extends over 15 amino acids. Germline V lookup: CDR1 SGHRS, CDR2 YFSETQ. The DNA of the CDR3 is TGCGCCAGCAGCTCCTTAGCGGGGGGGTCGGAGACCCAGTACTTC. This gives the protein CASSSLAGGSETQYF. Drawing the rest from reference TRBV5-1 and TRBJ2-5, the complete variable domain is KAGVTQTPRYLIKTRGQQVTLSCSPISGHRSVSWYQQTPGQGLQFLFEYFSETQRNKGNFPGRFSGRQFSNSRSEMNVSTLELGDSALYLCASSSLAGGSETQYFGPGTRLLVL.

The chain carries TRBV7-8 and TRBJ1-2; no reliable D call. Germline V gene data show CDR1 as SGHVS and CDR2 as FQNEAQ. Trimming took 1 base from V and 8 from J, leaving 11 bases between them. The CDR3 spans 13 residues. The CDR3 DNA follows: TGTGCCAGCAGCTTAGATCAGATATCCGGCTACACCTTC. Encoded protein: CASSLDQISGYTF.

The CDR3 bases are TGTGCCAGCAGCTTAGGGGATCTAGCGGGGGGTACGCAGTATTTT. Translated, it gives CASSLGDLAGGTQYF. The chain carries TRBV7-2 and TRBJ2-3; 11 positions match TRBD2. CDR1 and CDR2 (germline): SGHTA, FQGNSA. The CDR3 consists of 15 residues. V was pared by 1 base and J by 8 bases, with 5 bases of the junction left unmatched.

The V call is TRBV4-2, the J call TRBJ1-1; no reliable D call. The CDR3 consists of 16 residues. The germline V gene encodes CDR1 LGHNA and CDR2 YNFKEQ. Deletions cut 3 bases from V and 4 bases from J, with 18 bases between. The CDR3 DNA sequence: TGTGCCAGCAGCCAGGGAAGGGTATCCAGCGGCACTGAAGCTTTCTTT. It yields the protein CASSQGRVSSGTEAFF.

The chain employs TRBV28 and TRBJ2-7; the D gene is possibly TRBD1 (5 bases). V lost 4 bases and J lost 3, with 13 bases in between. Germline V lookup: CDR1 MDHEN, CDR2 SYDVKM. The CDR3 has 14 amino acids. The CDR3, as DNA: TGTGCCAGCAGTTCCTTAGACAGTTACTACGAGCAGTACTTC. Its translation is CASSSLDSYYEQYF.

The chain is built from TRBV19 and TRBJ1-2; a weak D match, TRBD1 (5 bases). Per germline, CDR1 LNHDA and CDR2 SQIVND (reference sequence). Between the trimmed V and J ends, which lost 4 bases and 3 bases, there was a span of 12 bases. The CDR3 runs to 14 residues. CDR3 amino acids: CASSSIGEDYGYTF. CDR3 coding DNA: TGTGCCAGTAGTAGTATAGGGGAAGACTATGGCTACACCTTC.

V is TRBV6-5 and J is TRBJ1-6; TRBD1 aligns across 9 bases. Per germline, CDR1 MNHEY and CDR2 SVGAGI. V shed 6 bases, J shed 9 bases, and the junction held 6 bases outside the gene matches. This CDR3 has 14 amino acids. The CDR3 sequence is CASRQGAKGSPLHF. The CDR3 nucleotides read TGTGCCAGCAGACAGGGGGCTAAAGGTTCACCCCTCCACTTT.

The chain recombines TRBV18 with TRBJ1-1, with 9 bases fitting TRBD1. The germline V gene has CDR1 KGHSH and CDR2 LQKENI. The junction had 7 bases not matched to a gene; V was cut back by 1 base and J by 1 base. This CDR3 has 17 residues. CDR3 amino acids: CASSPLGQGLPNTEAFF. The CDR3 DNA reads TGTGCCAGCTCACCACTCGGACAGGGGTTACCGAACACTGAAGCTTTCTTT.

The V gene is TRBV18, the J gene TRBJ2-5; 10 positions agree with TRBD2. Trimming took 1 base from V and 2 from J; bases not matched to a gene: 7. Per the germline V gene, CDR1 is KGHSH and CDR2 is LQKENI. The CDR3 sequence is 17 residues long. The CDR3 region has the DNA TGTGCCAGCTCACCACAGGGACTAGCGAACCTACAAGAGACCCAGTACTTC. Residues: CASSPQGLANLQETQYF.

V usage is TRBV30 and J usage is TRBJ1-5; perhaps TRBD1 as D (6 bases). Germline V gene data show CDR1 as GTSNPN and CDR2 as SVGIG (reference sequence). Trimming left V 3 bases short and J 1 base short, with 16 bases between. The CDR3 has 16 amino acids. The CDR3 loop reads CAWSRGKSQSNQPQHF. The CDR3 DNA sequence: TGTGCCTGGAGCAGGGGTAAGAGTCAAAGCAATCAGCCCCAGCATTTT. Together with reference TRBV30 and TRBJ1-5, the CDR3 gives the full variable domain: SQTIHQWPATLVQPVGSPLSLECTVEGTSNPNLYWYRQAAGRGLQLLFYSVGIGQISSEVPQNLSASRPQDRQFILSSKKLLLSDSGFYLCAWSRGKSQSNQPQHFGDGTRLSIL.

The chain is built from TRBV7-9 and TRBJ1-2; 9 nucleotides align to TRBD1. Germline V gene data show CDR1 as SEHNR and CDR2 as FQNEAQ (reference sequence). V lost 1 base to trimming and J lost 5 bases; unmatched junction nucleotides: 2. This CDR3 has 14 residues. In nucleotides, the CDR3 is TGTGCCAGCAGCTTAGTCGGACAGGGGTATGGCTACACCTTC. Protein: CASSLVGQGYGYTF. The full variable domain, in which reference TRBV7-9 and TRBJ1-2 provide the parts outside the CDR3, is DTGVSQNPRHKITKRGQNVTFRCDPISEHNRLYWYRQTLGQGPEFLTYFQNEAQLEKSRLLSDRFSAERPKGSFSTLEIQRTEQGDSAMYLCASSLVGQGYGYTFGSGTRLTVV.

Only a few counts were recorded for this clone. The chain combines TRBV29-1 with TRBJ1-1, with TRBD1 matching 7 bases. CDR3 length: 13 residues. With V trimmed by 4 bases and J by 7 bases, 9 bases remained unmatched. Germline lookup yields CDR1 SQVTM and CDR2 ANQGSEA. For the CDR3, the DNA is TGCAGCGTTGGAACACAGGGGAAGGGTGAAGCTTTCTTT. Amino acids: CSVGTQGKGEAFF. The complete variable domain, with remaining parts taken from reference TRBV29-1 and TRBJ1-1, reads SAVISQKPSRDICQRGTSLTIQCQVDSQVTMMFWYRQQPGQSLTLIATANQGSEATYESGFVIDKFPISRPNLTFSTLTVSNMSPEDSSIYLCSVGTQGKGEAFFGQGTRLTVV.

The genes are TRBV9 and TRBJ2-7; D is possibly TRBD2 (6 bases). The CDR3 is made up of 13 amino acids. Trimming shortened V by 4 bases and J by 6 bases, and 14 bases separated the two germline ends. The germline V gene encodes CDR1 SGDLS and CDR2 YYNGEE. The CDR3 loop is CASSPGYGGEQYF. In nucleotides, the CDR3 is TGTGCCAGCAGCCCAGGGTACGGGGGCGAGCAGTACTTC.

The J gene is TRBJ1-1, the V gene TRBV7-2; D not resolved. This CDR3 contains 16 residues. The ends were cut back, 2 bases at V and 0 bases at J, with 13 bases in the middle. The germline V gene has CDR1 SGHTA and CDR2 FQGNSA. CDR3 region: CASSLTPPNMNTEAFF. The CDR3 bases are TGTGCCAGCAGCTTAACCCCCCCCAACATGAACACTGAAGCTTTCTTT.

V gene TRBV18 combines with J gene TRBJ1-2; D remains unclear. Germline values: CDR1 KGHSH, CDR2 LQKENI. The CDR3 length is 12 residues. V was shortened by 2 bases and J by 2 bases, with 3 bases between the two germline ends. The CDR3 reads CASSPENYGYTF. DNA of the CDR3: TGTGCCAGCTCACCAGAGAACTATGGCTACACCTTC. The variable domain in full, completed from reference TRBV18 and TRBJ1-2, reads NAGVMQNPRHLVRRRGQEARLRCSPMKGHSHVYWYRQLPEEGLKFMVYLQKENIIDESGMPKERFSAEFPKEGPSILRIQQVVRGDSAAYFCASSPENYGYTFGSGTRLTVV.

The chain recombines TRBV11-2 with TRBJ2-3; D not resolved. The V end was cut by 4 bases, the J end by 3 bases, with 8 bases between. CDR1 and CDR2 from the germline V gene are SGHAT and FQNNGV. The CDR3 length is 13 residues. CDR3 sequence: CASSSRETDTQYF. In DNA form, the CDR3 reads TGTGCCAGCAGCTCTAGAGAAACAGATACGCAGTATTTT.

The rearrangement joins TRBV2 to TRBJ2-1; TRBD1 agrees at 8 bases. V shed 4 bases, J shed 6 bases, and the junction held 5 bases outside the gene matches. CDR1 is SNHLY, CDR2 FYNNEI, per germline. The CDR3 length is 14 residues. The CDR3 nucleotides read TGTGCCAGCAGTGGGCAGGGGGCAATCAATGAGCAGTTCTTC. It translates to CASSGQGAINEQFF. The whole variable domain, filled in from reference TRBV2 and TRBJ2-1, reads EPEVTQTPSHQVTQMGQEVILRCVPISNHLYFYWYRQILGQKVEFLVSFYNNEISEKSEIFDDQFSVERPDGSNFTLKIRSTKLEDSAMYFCASSGQGAINEQFFGPGTRLTVL.

J is TRBJ1-1 and V is TRBV18, with TRBD1 matching over 7 bases. V was pared by 4 bases and J by 4 bases, with 6 bases of the junction left unmatched. The CDR3 has 14 residues. Germline values: CDR1 KGHSH, CDR2 LQKENI. CDR3: CASSLDRASTEAFF. The CDR3 DNA is TGTGCCAGCTCACTAGACAGGGCGAGCACTGAAGCTTTCTTT.

The chain joins TRBV3-1 (or the pseudogene TRBV3-2) to TRBJ2-5, with D perhaps matching TRBD1 (6 bases). Germline CDR1 reads LGHDT; CDR2 reads YNNKEL (reference sequence). CDR3 length: 12 amino acids. Trimming removed 6 bases at V and 4 bases at J, with 9 bases between. The CDR3, as DNA: TGTGCCAGCAGTCCGGACAGAGAGACCCAGTACTTC. Translation: CASSPDRETQYF.

The V gene is TRBV18, the J gene TRBJ2-7; D unclear. Germline CDR1 is KGHSH and CDR2 is LQKENI. V gave up 2 bases and J gave up 3 bases, with 5 bases separating them. The CDR3 consists of 12 residues. CDR3 protein: CASSPTHYEQYF. The CDR3, as DNA: TGTGCCAGCTCACCAACTCACTACGAGCAGTACTTC.

This chain uses TRBV2 with TRBJ1-2, with TRBD1 as a possible D gene (6 bases). There are 13 residues in the CDR3. Germline-derived CDR1 and CDR2 are SNHLY and FYNNEI. Trimming took off 6 bases at V and 7 bases at J, with 15 bases between the two ends. The CDR3: CASSRRGWVGYTF. CDR3 DNA: TGTGCCAGCAGCCGAAGGGGGTGGGTTGGCTACACCTTC.

The rearrangement uses TRBV18 and TRBJ1-1, with TRBD1 matching over 9 bases. CDR3 length equals 16 residues. V trimming: 2 bases; J trimming: 5 bases; junction bases outside the gene matches: 9. Germline lookup yields CDR1 KGHSH and CDR2 LQKENI. CDR3 coding DNA: TGTGCCAGCTCACCAAATCAACAGGGGGCGCGGACTGAAGCTTTCTTT. It specifies CASSPNQQGARTEAFF.

This chain uses TRBV28 with TRBJ2-1, with D perhaps matching TRBD1 (7 bases). The CDR3 contains 15 residues. Per germline, CDR1 MDHEN and CDR2 SYDVKM. The ends were cut back, 9 bases at V and 4 bases at J, with 19 bases in the middle. CDR3 in DNA: TGTGCCAGTCATCTAGGGAGGACAGGATACAATGAGCAGTTCTTC. Translation gives CASHLGRTGYNEQFF.

The chain couples TRBV6-2 or TRBV6-3 to TRBJ2-5; the match to TRBD1 covers 7 bases. The CDR3 consists of 13 residues. The V gene's germline CDR1 is MNHEY and CDR2 SVGEGT. V trimming: 5 bases; J trimming: 7 bases; junction bases outside the gene matches: 7. CDR3: CASSPRQGMTQYF. For the CDR3, the DNA is TGTGCCAGCAGTCCCCGACAGGGTATGACCCAGTACTTC.

The V and J genes are TRBV6-5 and TRBJ2-7, with TRBD1 identical over 7 bases. Losses at the gene ends were 3 bases for V and 4 bases for J; bases not matched to a gene: 3. The CDR3 has 13 amino acids. Germline CDR1 and CDR2: MNHEY and SVGAGI. Written as DNA, the CDR3 is TGTGCCAGCAGTTATTGGACAGGTTACGAGCAGTACTTC. It codes for CASSYWTGYEQYF.

The chain recombines TRBV7-9 with TRBJ1-1, with D unclear. The CDR3 sequence is 14 residues long. Trimming left V 2 bases short and J 0 bases short, with 7 bases between. Germline V gene sequence: CDR1 SEHNR, CDR2 FQNEAQ (reference sequence). The CDR3 spells CASSLQDMNTEAFF. The DNA for the CDR3 is TGTGCCAGCAGCTTACAGGATATGAACACTGAAGCTTTCTTT. Drawing the rest from reference TRBV7-9 and TRBJ1-1, the complete variable domain is DTGVSQNPRHKITKRGQNVTFRCDPISEHNRLYWYRQTLGQGPEFLTYFQNEAQLEKSRLLSDRFSAERPKGSFSTLEIQRTEQGDSAMYLCASSLQDMNTEAFFGQGTRLTVV.

Remarks on this clone: The junction departs from germline at one end; a sequencing error may be responsible. This chain connects TRBV5-6 to TRBJ1-2; 8 bases are a match to TRBD1. The CDR3 totals 15 residues. Germline V gene sequence: CDR1 SGHDT, CDR2 YYEEEE. CDR3 coding DNA: TGTGCCAGCAGTCTCCTAGGACAGGGTAACTATGGCCACACCTTC. The encoded protein is CASSLLGQGNYGHTF.

The rearrangement links TRBV6-6 to TRBJ2-7, with a weak D call TRBD2 (6 bases). Trimming took 3 bases from V and 2 from J, leaving 11 bases between them. The CDR3 consists of 14 residues. Looked up from germline, CDR1 is MNHNY and CDR2 is SVGAGI (reference sequence). Here the CDR3 reads CASSYSGATYEQYF. The CDR3 DNA sequence: TGTGCCAGCAGTTATTCGGGAGCCACCTACGAGCAGTACTTC.

J is TRBJ2-5 and V is TRBV24-1; 14 bases line up with TRBD2. Germline trimming cut 3 bases from V and 1 base from J; bases unmatched to any gene: 9. CDR3 length: 19 residues. Germline V gene data show CDR1 as KGHDR and CDR2 as SFDVKD. In DNA form, the CDR3 reads TGTGCCACCAGTGATCAGGGACTAGCGGGGGCTCCAGGCCAAGAGACCCAGTACTTC. This sequence encodes CATSDQGLAGAPGQETQYF.